This T cell receptor beta chain comes out of a study of radiotherapy plus CTLA-4 blockade in lung cancer. Trimming stripped 4 bases from V and 6 bases from J, with 12 bases between. The CDR3 consists of 13 residues. Germline assignment: CDR1 LNHDA and CDR2 SQIVND (reference sequence). Sequenced by immunoSEQ multiplex PCR; TCRdb stores in-frame clones only, minus some. The sample contains about 33,000 clones, roughly 77% of which appear only once. This TCR was sampled from a human donor with non-small cell lung cancer that progressed on radiotherapy plus ipilimumab. This chain links TRBV19 with TRBJ1-2, with a possible D match to TRBD1 (6 bases). Specimen: peripheral blood, collected from a patient treated with radiotherapy plus ipilimumab. The CDR3 DNA reads as TGTGCCAGTAGTACCCGACAGGAACATGGCTACACCTTC. This translates into CASSTRQEHGYTF.